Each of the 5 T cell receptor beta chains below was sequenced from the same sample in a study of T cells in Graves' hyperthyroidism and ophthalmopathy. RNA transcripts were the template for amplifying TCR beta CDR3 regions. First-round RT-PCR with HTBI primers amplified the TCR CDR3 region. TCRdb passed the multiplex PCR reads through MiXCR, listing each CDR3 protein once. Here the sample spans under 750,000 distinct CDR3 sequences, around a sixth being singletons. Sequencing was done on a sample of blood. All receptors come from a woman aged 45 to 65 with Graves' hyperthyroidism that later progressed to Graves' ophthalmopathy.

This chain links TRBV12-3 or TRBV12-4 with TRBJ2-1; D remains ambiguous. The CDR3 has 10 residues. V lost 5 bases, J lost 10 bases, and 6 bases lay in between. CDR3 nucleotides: TGTGCCAGCAGTGAGAGGGAGCAGTTCTTC. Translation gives CASSEREQFF.

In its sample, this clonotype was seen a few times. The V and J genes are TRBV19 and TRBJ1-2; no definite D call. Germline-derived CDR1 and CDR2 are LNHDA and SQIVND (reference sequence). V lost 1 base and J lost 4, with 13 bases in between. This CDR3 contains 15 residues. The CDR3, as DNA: TGTGCCAGTAGTATAGTCCCGAAAGACTCCTATGGCTACACCTTC. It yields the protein CASSIVPKDSYGYTF.

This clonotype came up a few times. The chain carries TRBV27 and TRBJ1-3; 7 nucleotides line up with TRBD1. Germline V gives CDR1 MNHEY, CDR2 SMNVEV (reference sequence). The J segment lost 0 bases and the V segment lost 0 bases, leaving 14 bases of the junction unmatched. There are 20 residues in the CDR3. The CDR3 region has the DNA TGTGCCAGCAGTTTATCAGGCCAGGGGGTGACTATCAACTCTGGAAACACCATATATTTT. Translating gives CASSLSGQGVTINSGNTIYF.

CDR3 loop: CASSIRSGGNQPQHF. The DNA of the CDR3 is TGTGCCAGTAGTATTAGGTCCGGGGGCAATCAGCCCCAGCATTTT. The chain links TRBV19 to TRBJ1-5; D is unresolved. This CDR3 has 15 amino acids. The V gene's germline CDR1 is LNHDA and CDR2 SQIVND (reference sequence). V was shortened by 3 bases and J by 2 bases, with 11 bases between the two germline ends.

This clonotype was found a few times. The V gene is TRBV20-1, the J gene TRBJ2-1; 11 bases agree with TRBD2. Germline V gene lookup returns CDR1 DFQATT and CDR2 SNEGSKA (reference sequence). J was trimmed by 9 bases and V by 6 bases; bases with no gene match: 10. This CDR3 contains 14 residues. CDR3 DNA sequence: TGCAGTGCGGCCGGGACTAGCGGAGCGCGTGAGCAGTTCTTC. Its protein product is CSAAGTSGAREQFF.